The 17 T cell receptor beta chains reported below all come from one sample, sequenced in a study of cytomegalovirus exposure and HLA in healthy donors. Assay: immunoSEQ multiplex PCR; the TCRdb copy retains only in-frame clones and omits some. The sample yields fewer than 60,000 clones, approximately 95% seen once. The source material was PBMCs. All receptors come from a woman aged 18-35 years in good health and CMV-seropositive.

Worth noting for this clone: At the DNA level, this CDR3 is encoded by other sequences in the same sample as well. CDR3 in DNA: TGTGCCAGCAGTTCCGGGACTAGCGGGTACAATGAGCAGTTCTTC. Its translation is CASSSGTSGYNEQFF. The rearrangement uses TRBV27 and TRBJ2-1, with 12 bases lining up with TRBD2. CDR3 size: 15 residues. J lost 4 bases, V lost 4 bases, and 2 bases had no gene match. Germline assignment: CDR1 MNHEY and CDR2 SMNVEV (reference sequence).

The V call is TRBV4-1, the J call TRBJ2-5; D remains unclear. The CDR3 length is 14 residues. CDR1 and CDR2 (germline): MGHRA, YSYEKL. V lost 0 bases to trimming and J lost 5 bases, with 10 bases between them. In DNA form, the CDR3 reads TGCGCCAGCAGCCAAGATGCGTCCCGGGAGACCCAGTACTTC. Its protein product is CASSQDASRETQYF.

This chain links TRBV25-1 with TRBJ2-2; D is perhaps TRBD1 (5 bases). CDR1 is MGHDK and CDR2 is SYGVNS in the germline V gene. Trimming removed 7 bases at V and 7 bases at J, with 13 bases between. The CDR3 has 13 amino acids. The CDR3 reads CASTGQGNGELFF. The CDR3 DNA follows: TGTGCCAGCACCGGGCAGGGAAACGGGGAGCTGTTTTTT.

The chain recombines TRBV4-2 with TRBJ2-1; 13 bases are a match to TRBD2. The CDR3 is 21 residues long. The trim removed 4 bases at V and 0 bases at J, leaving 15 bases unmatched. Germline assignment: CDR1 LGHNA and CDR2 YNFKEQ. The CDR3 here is CASSPPGLAGSGSLSYNEQFF. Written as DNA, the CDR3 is TGTGCCAGCAGCCCCCCGGGACTAGCGGGAAGCGGTTCCCTCTCCTACAATGAGCAGTTCTTC.

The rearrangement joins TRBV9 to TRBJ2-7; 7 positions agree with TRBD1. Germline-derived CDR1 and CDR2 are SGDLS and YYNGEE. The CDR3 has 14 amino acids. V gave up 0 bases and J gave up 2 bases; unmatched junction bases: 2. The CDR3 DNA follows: TGTGCCAGCAGCGTAGGAACAGGGGCCTACGAGCAGTACTTC. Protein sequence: CASSVGTGAYEQYF.

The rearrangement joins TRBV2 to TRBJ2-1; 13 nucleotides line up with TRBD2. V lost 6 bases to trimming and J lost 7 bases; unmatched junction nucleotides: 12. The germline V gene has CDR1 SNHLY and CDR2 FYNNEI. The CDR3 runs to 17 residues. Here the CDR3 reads CASSPTTSGRASNEQFF. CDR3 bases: TGTGCCAGCAGCCCAACCACTAGCGGGAGGGCGTCTAATGAGCAGTTCTTC.

CDR3 sequence reads: CASSTTGTTTNEKLFF. Written as DNA, the CDR3 is TGTGCCAGCAGCACAACAGGGACAACAACTAATGAAAAACTGTTTTTT. This chain connects TRBV9 to TRBJ1-4, with a possible D match to TRBD1 (6 bases). Germline values: CDR1 SGDLS, CDR2 YYNGEE. This CDR3 spans 16 amino acids. V lost 4 bases and J 0 bases, leaving 13 bases between the germline ends.

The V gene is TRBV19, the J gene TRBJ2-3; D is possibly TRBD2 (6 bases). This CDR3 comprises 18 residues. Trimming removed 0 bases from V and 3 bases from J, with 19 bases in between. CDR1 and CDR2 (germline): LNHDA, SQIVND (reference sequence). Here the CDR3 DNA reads TGTGCCAGTAGTATAGATCCTCCGGCAGGAGCGGGTACAGATACGCAGTATTTT. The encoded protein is CASSIDPPAGAGTDTQYF.

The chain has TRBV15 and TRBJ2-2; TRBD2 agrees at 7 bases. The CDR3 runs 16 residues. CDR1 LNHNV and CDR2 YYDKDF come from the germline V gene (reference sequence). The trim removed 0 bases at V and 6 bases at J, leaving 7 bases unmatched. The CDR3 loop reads CATSREGGRAAGELFF. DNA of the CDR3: TGTGCCACCAGCAGAGAGGGCGGGAGAGCGGCCGGGGAGCTGTTTTTT.

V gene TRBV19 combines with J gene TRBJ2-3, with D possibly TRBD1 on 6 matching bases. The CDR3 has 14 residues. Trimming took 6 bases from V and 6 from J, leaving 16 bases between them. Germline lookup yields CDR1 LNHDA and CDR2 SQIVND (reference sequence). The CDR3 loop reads CASRPNSRGDTQYF. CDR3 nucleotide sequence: TGTGCCAGTAGACCAAACAGTAGGGGGGATACGCAGTATTTT.

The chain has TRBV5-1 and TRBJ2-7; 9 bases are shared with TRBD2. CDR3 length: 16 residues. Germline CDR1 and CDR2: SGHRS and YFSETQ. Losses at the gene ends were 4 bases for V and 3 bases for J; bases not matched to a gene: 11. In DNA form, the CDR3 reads TGCGCCAGCAGCCCCCTTAGTAGCGGGAGTCTCTACGAGCAGTACTTC. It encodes CASSPLSSGSLYEQYF.

CDR3 protein: CASSLRLAGDPSYEQYF. The CDR3 coding sequence is TGTGCCAGCAGCTTACGGCTAGCGGGAGACCCCTCCTACGAGCAGTACTTC. This chain links TRBV11-2 with TRBJ2-7; 10 positions match TRBD2. The germline V gene encodes CDR1 SGHAT and CDR2 FQNNGV. This CDR3 spans 17 amino acids. J lost 0 bases, V lost 2 bases, and 7 bases had no gene match.

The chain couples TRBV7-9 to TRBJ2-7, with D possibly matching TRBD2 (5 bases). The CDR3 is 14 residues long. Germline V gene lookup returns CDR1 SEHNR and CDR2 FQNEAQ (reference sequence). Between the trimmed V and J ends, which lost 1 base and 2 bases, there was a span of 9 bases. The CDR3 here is CASSLGAAAYEQYF. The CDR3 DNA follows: TGTGCCAGCAGCTTAGGGGCAGCGGCCTACGAGCAGTACTTC. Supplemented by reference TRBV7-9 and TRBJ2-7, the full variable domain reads DTGVSQNPRHKITKRGQNVTFRCDPISEHNRLYWYRQTLGQGPEFLTYFQNEAQLEKSRLLSDRFSAERPKGSFSTLEIQRTEQGDSAMYLCASSLGAAAYEQYFGPGTRLTVT.

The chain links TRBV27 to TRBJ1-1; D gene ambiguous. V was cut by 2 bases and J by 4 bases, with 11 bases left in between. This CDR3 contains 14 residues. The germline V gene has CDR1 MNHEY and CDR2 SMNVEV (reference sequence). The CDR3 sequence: CASSLSPRGTEAFF. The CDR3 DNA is TGTGCCAGCAGTTTAAGCCCACGGGGCACTGAAGCTTTCTTT.

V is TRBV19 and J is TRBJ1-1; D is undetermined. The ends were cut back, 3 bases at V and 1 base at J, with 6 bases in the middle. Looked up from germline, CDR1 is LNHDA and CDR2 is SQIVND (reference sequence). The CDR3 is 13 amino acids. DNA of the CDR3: TGTGCCAGTAGTATCCCCGGGAACACTGAAGCTTTCTTT. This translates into CASSIPGNTEAFF.

The CDR3 region has the DNA TGTGCCAGCAGCCTTCGGGGACTAGCGGGAGGGACACCCTACAATGAGCAGTTCTTC. This encodes CASSLRGLAGGTPYNEQFF. The rearrangement uses TRBV11-3 and TRBJ2-1, with 16 bases that match TRBD2. This CDR3 contains 19 residues. Germline V gene data show CDR1 as SGHNT and CDR2 as YENEEA. V lost 5 bases, J lost 2 bases, and 9 bases stayed unmatched.

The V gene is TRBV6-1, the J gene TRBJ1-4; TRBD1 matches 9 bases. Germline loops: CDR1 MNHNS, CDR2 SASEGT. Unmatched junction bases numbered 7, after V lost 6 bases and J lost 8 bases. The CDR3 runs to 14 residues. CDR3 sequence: CASSTGGAGEKLFF. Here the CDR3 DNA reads TGTGCCAGCAGCACAGGGGGCGCAGGGGAAAAACTGTTTTTT.